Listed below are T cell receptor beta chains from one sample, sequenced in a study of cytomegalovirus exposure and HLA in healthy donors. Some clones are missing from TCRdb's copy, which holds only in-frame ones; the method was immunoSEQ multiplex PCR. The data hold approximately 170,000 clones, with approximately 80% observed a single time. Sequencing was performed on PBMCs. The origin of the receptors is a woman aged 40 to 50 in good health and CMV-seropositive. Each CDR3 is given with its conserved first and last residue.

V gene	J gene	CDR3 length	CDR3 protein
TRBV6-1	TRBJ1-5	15	CASSEYRASNQPQHF
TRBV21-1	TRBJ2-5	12	CASSNQQETQYF
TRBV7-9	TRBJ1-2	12	CASSLNREGYTF
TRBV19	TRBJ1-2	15	CASSVSTGDNYGYTF
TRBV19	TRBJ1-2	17	CASSIDLRGGTNYGYTF
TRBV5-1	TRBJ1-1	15	CASSLSGTGNTEAFF
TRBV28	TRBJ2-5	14	CASSTAGGLETQYF
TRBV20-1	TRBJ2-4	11	CSAPRGSIQYF
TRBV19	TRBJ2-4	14	CASSPGQGADIQYF
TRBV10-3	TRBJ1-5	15	CAISPGTNPNQPQHF
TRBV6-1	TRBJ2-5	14	CASSSGRGEETQYF
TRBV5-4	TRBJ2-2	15	CASSFFDRITGELFF
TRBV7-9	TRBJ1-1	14	CASSPPTGGTEAFF
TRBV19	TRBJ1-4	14	CASRTGEGHEKLFF
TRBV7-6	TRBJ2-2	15	CASSRAEGRTGELFF
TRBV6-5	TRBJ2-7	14	CASRRAVLSYEQYF
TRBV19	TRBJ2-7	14	CASGPGLAVYEQYF
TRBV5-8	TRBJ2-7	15	CASSFQGPYEYEQYF
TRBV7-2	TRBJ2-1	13	CASSLARDNEQFF
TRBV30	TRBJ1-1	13	CAWSPQRGTEAFF
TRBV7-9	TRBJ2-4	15	CASSSTGLAKNIQYF
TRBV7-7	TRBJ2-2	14	CASSPLANTGELFF
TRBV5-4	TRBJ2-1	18	CASSSGTSGGFSYNEQFF
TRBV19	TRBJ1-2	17	CASSIDRNRGIRYGYTF
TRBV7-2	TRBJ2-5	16	CASSPKSGGAGETQYF
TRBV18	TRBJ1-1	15	CASSRTDRRNTEAFF
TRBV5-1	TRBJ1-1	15	CASTLRAGGWTEAFF
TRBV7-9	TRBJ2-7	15	CASSLAASGSYEQYF
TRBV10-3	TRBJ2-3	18	CAISSSPSRDSITDTQYF
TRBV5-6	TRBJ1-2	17	CASSFPPDSVTNYGYTF
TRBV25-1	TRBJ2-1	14	CASESVAGGNEQFF
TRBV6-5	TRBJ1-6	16	CASSSPLGGERSPLHF
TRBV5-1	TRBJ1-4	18	CASSLYPGGFTQNEKLFF
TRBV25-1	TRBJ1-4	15	CASSERTAHNEKLFF
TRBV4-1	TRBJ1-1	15	CASSQDRVLNTEAFF
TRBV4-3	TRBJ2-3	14	CASRNLWGGDTQYF
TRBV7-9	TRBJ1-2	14	CASSSCPTNYGYTF
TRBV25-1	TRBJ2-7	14	CASASRWTPYEQYF
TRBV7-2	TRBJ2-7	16	CASSPDGLAGTYEQYF
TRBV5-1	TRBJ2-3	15	CASSSQTREQDTQYF
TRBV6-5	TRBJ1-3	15	CASSYSSDSGNTIYF
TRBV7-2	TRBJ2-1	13	CASSAGEERRQFF
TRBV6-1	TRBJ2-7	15	CASSESGGSAHEQYF
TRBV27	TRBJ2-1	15	CASKRILSSYNEQFF
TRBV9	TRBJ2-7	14	CASSPGTHPYEQYF
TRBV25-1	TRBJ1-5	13	CASTGQGYQPQHF